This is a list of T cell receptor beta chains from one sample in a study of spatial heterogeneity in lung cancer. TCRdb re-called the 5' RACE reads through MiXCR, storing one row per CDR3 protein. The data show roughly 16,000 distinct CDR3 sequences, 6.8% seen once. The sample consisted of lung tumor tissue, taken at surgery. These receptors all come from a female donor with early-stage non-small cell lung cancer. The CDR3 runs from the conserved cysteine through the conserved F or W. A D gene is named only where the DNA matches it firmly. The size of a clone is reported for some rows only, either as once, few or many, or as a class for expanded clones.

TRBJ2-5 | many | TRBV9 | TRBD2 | TGTGCCAGCAGCGTAGCCGCTACGGGGGAGGGAGAGACCCAGTACTTC | CASSVAATGEGETQYF
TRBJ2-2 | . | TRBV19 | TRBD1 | TGTGCCAGTAGTATACACAGGGGAGACACCGGGGAGCTGTTTTTT | CASSIHRGDTGELFF
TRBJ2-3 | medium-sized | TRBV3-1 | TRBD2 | TGTGCCAGCAGCCCCCTAGCGGGGGAGGCGGGTACGCAGTATTTT | CASSPLAGEAGTQYF
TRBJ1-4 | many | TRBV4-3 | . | TGCGCCAGCAGCCAGCGGGGAGATAACCCCCGTGAAAAACTGTTTTTT | CASSQRGDNPREKLFF
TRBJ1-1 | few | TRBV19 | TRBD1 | TGTGCCAGTAGTATAGGGATCAGGGGGCAGAACACTGAAGCTTTCTTT | CASSIGIRGQNTEAFF
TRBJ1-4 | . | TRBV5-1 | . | TGCGCCAGCAGCCCGGCGGGCAGTAATGAAAAACTGTTATTT | CASSPAGSNEKLLF
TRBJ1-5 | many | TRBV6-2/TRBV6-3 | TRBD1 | TGTGCCAGCAGTTCCCTCGGACAGGGCCGGGGCAATCAGCCCCAGCATTTT | CASSSLGQGRGNQPQHF
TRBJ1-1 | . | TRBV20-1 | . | TGCAGTGCTCACGAGGGGTGGGACACTGAAGCTTTCTTT | CSAHEGWDTEAFF
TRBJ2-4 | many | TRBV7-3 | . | TGTGCCAGCAGCTTAGGCAGGGCCAAAAACATTCAGTACTTC | CASSLGRAKNIQYF
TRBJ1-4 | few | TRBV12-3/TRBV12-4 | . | TGTGCCAGCAGTGGAGGGGTGAGCGAAAAACTGTTTTTT | CASSGGVSEKLFF
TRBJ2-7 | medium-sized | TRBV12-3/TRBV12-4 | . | TGTGCCAGCAGCCGGGACGGAACATACGAGCAGTACTTC | CASSRDGTYEQYF
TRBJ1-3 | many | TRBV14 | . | TGTGCCAGCAGCCAAAGGGTTGGCGGAAACACCATATATTTT | CASSQRVGGNTIYF
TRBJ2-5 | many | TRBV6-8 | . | TGTGCCAGCAGCCTAGGAACCCAAGAGACCCAGTACTTC | CASSLGTQETQYF
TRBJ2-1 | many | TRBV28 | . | TGTGCCAGCAGCGGCCGGGACAACTACAATGAGCAGTTCTTC | CASSGRDNYNEQFF
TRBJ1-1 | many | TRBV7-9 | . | TGTGCCAGCAGCCCCAGACAGGTGGGGACTGAAGCTTTCTTT | CASSPRQVGTEAFF
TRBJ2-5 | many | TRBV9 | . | TGTGCCAGCAGCGAGGGCCCCAGAGAGACCCAGTACTTC | CASSEGPRETQYF
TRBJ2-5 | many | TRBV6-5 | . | TGTGCCAGCAGTCACATAGAGACCCAGTACTTC | CASSHIETQYF
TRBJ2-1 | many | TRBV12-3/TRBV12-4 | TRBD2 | TGTGCCAGCAGTTCGGGGGGTGAAGAGCAGTTCTTC | CASSSGGEEQFF
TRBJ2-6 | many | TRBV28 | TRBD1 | TGTGCCAGCAGTTTCCGATCCCCTGACAGGGCTGGGGCCAACGTCCTGACTTTC | CASSFRSPDRAGANVLTF
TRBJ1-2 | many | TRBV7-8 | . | TGTGCCAGCAGCGACGACCGAGGCTACACCTTC | CASSDDRGYTF
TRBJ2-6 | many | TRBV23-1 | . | TGCGCCAGCAGCCCACCCGGGTCTGACGGGGCCAACGTCCTGACTTTC | CASSPPGSDGANVLTF
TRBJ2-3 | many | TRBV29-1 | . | TGCAGCGCGGGGGGCCGAAGGGGAGATACGCAGTATTTT | CSAGGRRGDTQYF
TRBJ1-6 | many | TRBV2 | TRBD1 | TGTGCCAGCAGTGATCCGGGACAGGGTGGTCATTCACCCCTCCACTTT | CASSDPGQGGHSPLHF
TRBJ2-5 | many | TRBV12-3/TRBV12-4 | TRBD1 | TGTGCCAGCAGCCCATCGGGGCAGGGGGAGCAAGAGACCCAGTACTTC | CASSPSGQGEQETQYF
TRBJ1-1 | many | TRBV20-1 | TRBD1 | TGCAGTGCTGGGACAGGGAAGGGAATGAACACTGAAGCTTTCTTT | CSAGTGKGMNTEAFF
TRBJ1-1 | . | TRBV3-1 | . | TGTGCCAGCAGCCAAGGGGCAGGGCCCTTGGCCACTGAAGCTTTCTTT | CASSQGAGPLATEAFF
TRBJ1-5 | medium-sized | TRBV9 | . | TGTGCCAGCAGCGTAGGAGAATCGGGCTGGTCCCAGCATTTT | CASSVGESGWSQHF
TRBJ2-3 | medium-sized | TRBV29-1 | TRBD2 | TGCAGCATCCGGACTAGCGGGGGGGTCACAGATACGCAGTATTTT | CSIRTSGGVTDTQYF
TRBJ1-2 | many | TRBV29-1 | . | TGCAGCGGGGGAGGGGATGGCTACACCTTC | CSGGGDGYTF
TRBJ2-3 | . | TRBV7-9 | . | TGTGCCAGCAGCTTGGCTAGCGACACAGATACGCAGTATTTT | CASSLASDTDTQYF
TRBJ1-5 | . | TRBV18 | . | TGTGCCAGCTCAATACAGGAAAATCAGCCCCAGCATTTT | CASSIQENQPQHF
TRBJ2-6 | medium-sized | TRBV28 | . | TGTGCCAGCAGTTCCAACCCAGGCAACGTCCTGACTTTC | CASSSNPGNVLTF
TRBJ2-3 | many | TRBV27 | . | TGTGCCAGCAGCCCGAACAGGGTCACAGATACGCAGTATTTT | CASSPNRVTDTQYF
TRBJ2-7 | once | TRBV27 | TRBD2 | TGTGCCAGCAGTGCGGCTAGCGGGGCGAAGCAGTACTTC | CASSAASGAKQYF
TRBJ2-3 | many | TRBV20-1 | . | TGCAGTGCCTTATTGGGGACCACGGATACGCAGTATTTT | CSALLGTTDTQYF
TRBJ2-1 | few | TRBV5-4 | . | TGTGCCAGCAGCTCGGCGGCCAAGCAGTCTTTGAATGAGCAGTTCTTC | CASSSAAKQSLNEQFF
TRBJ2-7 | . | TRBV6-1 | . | TGTGCCAGCACCCCGACAGGGACTACATACGAGCAGTACTTC | CASTPTGTTYEQYF
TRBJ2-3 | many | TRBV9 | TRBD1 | TGTGCCAGCAGCCCACGGACAGGCCAGCGTATCACAGATACGCAGTATTTT | CASSPRTGQRITDTQYF
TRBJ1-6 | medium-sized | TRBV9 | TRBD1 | TGTGCCAGCAGCGGCGGACAGGCGTATAATTCACCCCTCCACTTT | CASSGGQAYNSPLHF
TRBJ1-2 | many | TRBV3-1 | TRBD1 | TGTGCCAGCAGCCCGTACAGGGGAGGCTACACCTTC | CASSPYRGGYTF